The clone carrying this T cell receptor (beta chain) was seen a handful of times. Its cognate antigen is unknown. The assay was carried out at the deep level. The data were produced by immunoSEQ multiplex PCR, yet TCRdb's version contains in-frame clones alone and is incomplete. The table records roughly 2.1 million clones, about 92% of them present only once. This record comes from a study of shared clonotypes between healthy human individuals. The V end was cut by 3 bases, the J end by 3 bases, with 12 bases between. CDR1 KGHSH and CDR2 LQKENI come from the germline V gene. The CDR3 is made up of 15 amino acids. Naive CD8 populations comprised CD45RO-negative cells positively selected for CCR7, excluding terminally differentiated effector memory CD45RA+ cells. Study-wide points: Generation probabilities of non-shared clonotypes were lower (relative to those shared by all four donors).

Sequenced: naive CD8+ T cells from PBMCs. This chain connects TRBV18 to TRBJ1-5; D perhaps matches TRBD1 (5 bases). This TCR was sampled from a man younger than 35 in good health. Some clones in this sample may be carry-over from other donors' samples. Here the CDR3 reads CASSPDRDFNQPQHF. CDR3 in DNA: TGTGCCAGCTCACCTGACCGGGACTTCAATCAGCCCCAGCATTTT. Filled out from reference TRBV18 and TRBJ1-5, the complete variable domain reads NAGVMQNPRHLVRRRGQEARLRCSPMKGHSHVYWYRQLPEEGLKFMVYLQKENIIDESGMPKERFSAEFPKEGPSILRIQQVVRGDSAAYFCASSPDRDFNQPQHFGDGTRLSIL.